This entry describes one T cell receptor (beta chain). CDR1 and CDR2 (germline): SGHRS, YFSETQ. V was clipped by 2 bases and J by 5 bases, with 11 bases between them. The CDR3 is 14 amino acids. This sample was included in a study of blood T cells in healthy people across ages. Next came a second PCR, run for about 6 to 11 cycles, which used a sample-barcoded 5' primer along with a J-beta primer mix. TCRdb re-called the 5' RACE reads with MiXCR, one entry per CDR3 protein. Of about 680,000 distinct CDR3 sequences listed, approximately 50% were seen once; the top ten hold around 32%. The rearrangement links TRBV5-1 to TRBJ2-1; D may match TRBD1 or TRBD2 (6 bases each). The sample taken for sequencing was blood. The sequence came from a woman aged 60-75 years in good health. CDR3 bases: TGCGCCAGCAGCTTCTCGGGGGCGAACAATGAGCAGTTCTTC. Its protein is CASSFSGANNEQFF.